A single sample is the source of the 7 T cell receptor beta chains below, sequenced in a study of OX40 agonist ivuxolimab in advanced cancers. The data were produced by immunoSEQ multiplex PCR, yet TCRdb's version contains in-frame clones alone and is incomplete. This table has approximately 77,000 clones, roughly nine tenths appearing once. Source: CD4+ or CD8+ T cells sorted from blood, taken in a trial of the OX40 agonist ivuxolimab. These receptors all stem from an adult with an advanced solid tumor such as melanoma, head and neck, liver or kidney cancer.

The chain uses TRBV5-6 and TRBJ2-5; possibly TRBD2 for D (5 bases). From germline, CDR1 is SGHDT and CDR2 YYEEEE. Trimming removed 4 bases at V and 7 bases at J, with 8 bases between. The CDR3 is made up of 11 amino acids. CDR3: CASSRGGTQYF. As DNA, the CDR3 is TGTGCCAGCAGCCGAGGAGGGACCCAGTACTTC.

This chain links TRBV4-3 with TRBJ2-7; 12 nucleotides line up with TRBD2. The CDR3 is 17 amino acids. V dropped 4 bases and J dropped 2; count of bases not matched to a gene: 9. The germline V gene has CDR1 LGHNA and CDR2 YSLEER. DNA of the CDR3: TGCGCCAGCAGCCCGACTAGCGGGGGCGTTAAAACCTACGAGCAGTACTTC. This codes for CASSPTSGGVKTYEQYF.

The V gene is TRBV27, the J gene TRBJ1-1; 8 bases align to TRBD1. In germline, CDR1 is MNHEY, CDR2 SMNVEV (reference sequence). The CDR3 has 14 residues. V dropped 7 bases and J dropped 5; count of bases not matched to a gene: 9. CDR3 region: CASIQTGAITEAFF. The CDR3 DNA is TGTGCCAGCATACAGACAGGGGCCATAACTGAAGCTTTCTTT.

The chain has TRBV10-3 and TRBJ2-1; possibly TRBD1 for D (5 bases). Per the germline V gene, CDR1 is ENHRY and CDR2 is SYGVKD. V was shortened by 3 bases and J by 3 bases, with 12 bases between the two germline ends. This CDR3 has 15 residues. The CDR3 region has the DNA TGTGCCATCAGTGAATCCAGGGCTAGCTACAATGAGCAGTTCTTC. This sequence encodes CAISESRASYNEQFF.

This chain links TRBV27 with TRBJ1-2; D is unclear. The germline V and J ends were trimmed by 3 bases and 6 bases, with 17 bases remaining between them. The CDR3 totals 15 residues. From germline, CDR1 is MNHEY and CDR2 SMNVEV (reference sequence). The CDR3 protein is CASSLGARPMDGYTF. The CDR3 DNA reads as TGTGCCAGCAGTTTGGGCGCCAGGCCTATGGATGGCTACACCTTC.

The CDR3 sequence: CASSVPRGSGSPSYNEQFF. The CDR3 nucleotides are TGTGCCAGCAGTGTCCCGAGGGGTAGCGGGAGCCCCTCCTACAATGAGCAGTTCTTC. J is TRBJ2-1 and V is TRBV2, with TRBD2 matching over 9 bases. CDR1 SNHLY and CDR2 FYNNEI come from the germline V gene. The CDR3 covers 19 residues. V shed 4 bases, J shed 0 bases, and the junction held 13 bases outside the gene matches.

This rearrangement joins TRBV28 to TRBJ2-2; maybe TRBD2 (6 bases). The V end lost 6 bases, the J end lost 5 bases, and 13 bases lay between the germline ends. Germline CDR1 is MDHEN and CDR2 is SYDVKM. This CDR3 is built from 14 residues. The CDR3 DNA reads TGTGCCAGCAGAAATTCACTAGCTACCGGGGAGCTGTTTTTT. Translating it yields CASRNSLATGELFF.